This entry lists 26 T cell receptor beta chains sequenced from one sample in a study of CD8+ T cells in alopecia areata. The sequencing template was cDNA reverse transcribed from extracted RNA. Data came from immunoSEQ multiplex PCR; TCRdb stores just in-frame clones and leaves some out. Of 150,000 to 250,000 clones detected, 45% to 75% appear once; the ten largest clones hold less than 3.5%. This sample's treatment: oral pan-JAK inhibitor, 5-10 mg twice daily. Material: CD4+ T cells sorted from blood, obtained at week 4, from a patient treated with tofacitinib. These receptors all stem from a human donor with alopecia areata.

The chain employs TRBV29-1 and TRBJ2-2; D is uncertain. Germline CDR1 reads SQVTM; CDR2 reads ANQGSEA. This CDR3 spans 11 amino acids. Between the trimmed V and J ends, which lost 7 bases and 2 bases, there was a span of 5 bases. The CDR3: CSGSNTGELFF. The CDR3 DNA reads as TGCAGCGGTTCAAACACCGGGGAGCTGTTTTTT.

The rearrangement links TRBV29-1 to TRBJ2-5; the D is unclear. CDR3 length: 13 amino acids. Germline-derived CDR1 and CDR2 are SQVTM and ANQGSEA. V dropped 4 bases and J dropped 5 bases, with 14 bases sitting between them. For the CDR3, the DNA is TGCAGCGTTGTTGCCGGGTACCCGGAGACCCAGTACTTC. This gives the protein CSVVAGYPETQYF.

This clone was seen a few times. The chain combines TRBV7-2 with TRBJ1-1; 10 bases line up with TRBD1. Germline V lookup: CDR1 SGHTA, CDR2 FQGNSA. V shed 5 bases, J shed 6 bases, and the junction held 9 bases outside the gene matches. The CDR3 has 15 residues. CDR3 amino acids: CASSPWPGQGSEAFF. The CDR3 bases are TGTGCCAGCAGCCCATGGCCGGGACAGGGGTCTGAAGCTTTCTTT.

For the CDR3, the DNA is TGTGCCAGCAGCCCCGCAGGCAGGGGGGCTGGCTACACCTTC. Encoded protein: CASSPAGRGAGYTF. The chain uses TRBV7-2 and TRBJ1-2; 7 bases fit TRBD1. Unmatched junction bases numbered 10, after V lost 5 bases and J lost 7 bases. The CDR3 runs to 14 residues. Looked up from germline, CDR1 is SGHTA and CDR2 is FQGNSA.

This clone was observed a few times. The rearrangement links TRBV30 to TRBJ1-4, with unresolved D. The CDR3 extends over 13 amino acids. V lost 1 base and J 5 bases, leaving 8 bases between the germline ends. CDR1 and CDR2 (germline): GTSNPN, SVGIG (reference sequence). The CDR3 sequence is CAWSGNRNEKLFF. For the CDR3, the DNA is TGTGCCTGGAGTGGGAACCGAAATGAAAAACTGTTTTTT.

This clone was seen a handful of times. Distinct nucleotide sequences in the sample also encode this CDR3. The chain recombines TRBV15 with TRBJ1-2; TRBD1 aligns across 7 bases. V trimming: 3 bases; J trimming: 2 bases; junction bases outside the gene matches: 3. The CDR3 totals 14 residues. The germline V gene has CDR1 LNHNV and CDR2 YYDKDF (reference sequence). The CDR3 region has the DNA TGTGCCACCAGCAGGGACAGGTTGAACTATGGCTACACCTTC. Translated: CATSRDRLNYGYTF.

V is TRBV9 and J is TRBJ2-5, with D possibly matching TRBD1 (6 bases). CDR3 length: 14 residues. The V gene's germline CDR1 is SGDLS and CDR2 YYNGEE. V was trimmed by 4 bases and J by 5 bases, leaving 15 bases between them. CDR3 in DNA: TGTGCCAGCAGCCCCCAGGGGCGTCGGGAGACCCAGTACTTC. Protein: CASSPQGRRETQYF.

The genes are TRBV30 and TRBJ1-1, with a possible D match to TRBD1 (5 bases). In germline, CDR1 is GTSNPN, CDR2 SVGIG (reference sequence). The CDR3 is 13 residues long. The germline V and J ends were trimmed by 7 bases and 1 base, with 13 bases remaining between them. CDR3 nucleotide sequence: TGTGCCTCCCTGTTCAGGGAGAACACTGAAGCTTTCTTT. It is translated as CASLFRENTEAFF.

This clone was seen more than once but under ten times. The V and J genes are TRBV21-1 and TRBJ2-7; the D call TRBD2 from the table was never checked on the DNA. TRBV21-1 is a recognized pseudogene. The CDR3 length is 15 residues. Here the CDR3 reads CASARASGGATEQYF. CDR3 in DNA: TGTGCCAGCGCCAGGGCTAGCGGGGGGGCTACGGAGCAGTACTTC.

The J gene is TRBJ2-3, the V gene TRBV29-1, with no clear D. The CDR3 is 13 amino acids. Trimming pared 3 bases from V and 0 bases from J, leaving 7 bases between. Germline CDR1 and CDR2: SQVTM and ANQGSEA. CDR3 sequence reads: CSVEVGSTDTQYF. CDR3 sequence (DNA): TGCAGCGTTGAGGTGGGCAGCACAGATACGCAGTATTTT.

This clone was recorded a few times. The chain has TRBV20-1 and TRBJ2-3, with D uncertain. Trimming stripped 3 bases from V and 9 bases from J, with 10 bases between. The CDR3 sequence is 11 residues long. Germline values: CDR1 DFQATT, CDR2 SNEGSKA (reference sequence). The CDR3 loop reads CSASLGWTQYF. As DNA, the CDR3 is TGCAGTGCTAGTCTGGGGTGGACGCAGTATTTT.

This clone was seen a handful of times. The V call is TRBV11-2, the J call TRBJ2-1; tentative D call: TRBD1 (5 bases). The CDR3 length is 14 residues. Germline V lookup: CDR1 SGHAT, CDR2 FQNNGV. The V and J ends lost 3 bases and 9 bases respectively, with 15 bases between them. The CDR3 is CASSFPRVRFEQFF. The CDR3 DNA reads TGTGCCAGCAGCTTCCCCAGGGTTAGATTTGAGCAGTTCTTC.

This clone appeared a few times. The chain combines TRBV5-1 with TRBJ1-1; TRBD1 might be the D (5 bases). The CDR3 is 14 amino acids. The V end lost 0 bases, the J end lost 2 bases, and 8 bases lay between the germline ends. Germline assignment: CDR1 SGHRS and CDR2 YFSETQ. The CDR3 DNA reads as TGCGCCAGCAGCTTGGCAGGGTTCAACACTGAAGCTTTCTTT. Translating it yields CASSLAGFNTEAFF.

The genes are TRBV15 and TRBJ2-2; D may match TRBD1 or TRBD2 (5 bases each). The CDR3 loop spans 15 amino acids. Between the trimmed V and J ends, which lost 1 base and 4 bases, there was a span of 10 bases. Germline values: CDR1 LNHNV, CDR2 YYDKDF (reference sequence). The CDR3 is CATSRGGTVTGELFF. The CDR3 DNA is TGTGCCACCAGCAGAGGTGGGACGGTCACCGGGGAGCTGTTTTTT.

The chain has TRBV30 and TRBJ2-2, with 9 bases lining up with TRBD2. The CDR3 runs 16 residues. Germline loops: CDR1 GTSNPN, CDR2 SVGIG (reference sequence). With V trimmed by 5 bases and J by 1 base, 8 bases remained unmatched. The CDR3 DNA is TGTGCCTGGGACCCCCGGACTAGCGAGAACACCGGGGAGCTGTTTTTT. Its translation is CAWDPRTSENTGELFF. The complete variable domain, with remaining parts taken from reference TRBV30 and TRBJ2-2, reads SQTIHQWPATLVQPVGSPLSLECTVEGTSNPNLYWYRQAAGRGLQLLFYSVGIGQISSEVPQNLSASRPQDRQFILSSKKLLLSDSGFYLCAWDPRTSENTGELFFGEGSRLTVL.

The chain has TRBV5-1 and TRBJ2-1; TRBD2 matches at 7 bases. The germline V gene encodes CDR1 SGHRS and CDR2 YFSETQ. The length of the CDR3 is 15 residues. Unmatched junction bases numbered 12, after V lost 5 bases and J lost 7 bases. The CDR3, as DNA: TGCGCCAGCAGTTACTTGGCGGGGGTTGATAATGAGCAGTTCTTC. It specifies CASSYLAGVDNEQFF.

The chain is built from TRBV4-1 and TRBJ1-4; 10 bases match TRBD1. The trim removed 3 bases at V and 4 bases at J, leaving 5 bases unmatched. Germline CDR1 reads MGHRA; CDR2 reads YSYEKL. This CDR3 is built from 16 residues. The CDR3 coding sequence is TGCGCCAGCAGCCAGCACGGACAGGGGGTTAATGAAAAACTGTTTTTT. This sequence encodes CASSQHGQGVNEKLFF.

This chain connects TRBV6-5 to TRBJ1-2, with D possibly TRBD1 on 5 matching bases. Between the trimmed V and J ends, which lost 2 bases and 4 bases, there was a span of 14 bases. CDR3 length: 15 residues. The germline gives CDR1 MNHEY, CDR2 SVGAGI. In DNA, the CDR3 is TGTGCCAGCAGTTACGCTCGGGGTGGGGGCTATGGCTACACCTTC. Translated, it gives CASSYARGGGYGYTF.

The rearrangement uses TRBV5-1 and TRBJ2-5; the match to TRBD1 covers 9 bases. Trimming at V came to 4 bases and at J to 3 bases, leaving 10 bases not matched to a gene. Germline-derived CDR1 and CDR2 are SGHRS and YFSETQ. The CDR3 loop spans 16 amino acids. CDR3 region: CASSDGPGQGEETQYF. CDR3 nucleotide sequence: TGCGCCAGCAGCGACGGTCCGGGACAGGGAGAAGAGACCCAGTACTTC. Full variable domain (outside the CDR3, taken from reference TRBV5-1 and TRBJ2-5): KAGVTQTPRYLIKTRGQQVTLSCSPISGHRSVSWYQQTPGQGLQFLFEYFSETQRNKGNFPGRFSGRQFSNSRSEMNVSTLELGDSALYLCASSDGPGQGEETQYFGPGTRLLVL.

About this clone: One end of the junction varies from germline; a read error may be responsible. The chain carries TRBV7-7 and TRBJ2-3, with a tentative D call TRBD1 (6 bases). Germline V gene data show CDR1 as SSHAT and CDR2 as FNYEAQ (reference sequence). The CDR3 runs 14 residues. The CDR3 sequence: CASSPQGFGDTQYF. The CDR3 region has the DNA TGTGCTAGCAGCCCACAGGGTTTTGGAGATACGCAGTATTTT.

This clone was counted a few times. The rearrangement joins TRBV28 to TRBJ2-3; TRBD2 aligns across 8 bases. Trimming removed 3 bases from V and 2 bases from J; junction bases left unmatched: 4. The germline gives CDR1 MDHEN, CDR2 SYDVKM. The CDR3 is 15 amino acids. CDR3 residues: CASSFGGASTDTQYF. For the CDR3, the DNA is TGTGCCAGCAGTTTCGGGGGGGCCTCCACAGATACGCAGTATTTT.

The rearrangement uses TRBV30 and TRBJ2-3, with D maybe TRBD2 (5 bases). CDR3 length: 16 amino acids. The ends were cut back, 2 bases at V and 9 bases at J, with 24 bases in the middle. CDR1 is GTSNPN, CDR2 SVGIG, per germline (reference sequence). The CDR3 DNA reads TGTGCCTGGAGTACTTGGGCCTGGCAGAGATGGGAGACGCAGTATTTT. Translating gives CAWSTWAWQRWETQYF.

The chain carries TRBV25-1 and TRBJ2-6; D is ambiguous. The V gene's germline CDR1 is MGHDK and CDR2 SYGVNS. Trimming left V 3 bases short and J 0 bases short, with 9 bases between. This CDR3 is 16 amino acids long. CDR3 protein: CASSDLGSSGANVLTF. DNA of the CDR3: TGTGCCAGCAGTGATTTGGGCAGCTCTGGGGCCAACGTCCTGACTTTC.

The V gene is TRBV29-1, the J gene TRBJ2-2; D is undetermined. V gave up 3 bases and J gave up 7 bases, with 12 bases separating them. There are 13 residues in the CDR3. Germline lookup yields CDR1 SQVTM and CDR2 ANQGSEA. CDR3 in amino acids: CSVDLAGVGELFF. The CDR3 region has the DNA TGCAGCGTTGACCTGGCTGGGGTCGGGGAGCTGTTTTTT.

The chain couples TRBV15 to TRBJ2-7; TRBD1 is a possible D gene (5 bases). The V and J ends lost 5 bases and 3 bases respectively, with 11 bases between them. This CDR3 has 13 amino acids. The germline CDR1 and CDR2 sequences are LNHNV and YYDKDF (reference sequence). The DNA of the CDR3 is TGTGCCACCAGCCCCAGGGTATTCTACGAGCAGTACTTC. This encodes CATSPRVFYEQYF.

The chain uses TRBV11-1 and TRBJ2-5; D is uncertain. This CDR3 has 16 residues. Germline CDR1 is SGHAT and CDR2 is FQDESV (reference sequence). The V and J ends lost 1 base and 1 base respectively, with 13 bases between them. The CDR3 DNA reads as TGTGCCAGCAGCTTAGAGGGCAGGACCCTCCAAGAGACCCAGTACTTC. It yields the protein CASSLEGRTLQETQYF.